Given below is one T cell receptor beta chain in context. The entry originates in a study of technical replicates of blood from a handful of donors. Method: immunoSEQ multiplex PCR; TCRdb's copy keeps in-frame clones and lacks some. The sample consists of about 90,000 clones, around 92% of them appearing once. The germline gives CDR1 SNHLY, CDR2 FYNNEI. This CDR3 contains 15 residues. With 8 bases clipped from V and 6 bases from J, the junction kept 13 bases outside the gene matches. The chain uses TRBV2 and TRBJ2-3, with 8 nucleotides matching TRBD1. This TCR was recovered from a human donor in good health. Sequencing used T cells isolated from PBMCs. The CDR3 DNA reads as TGTGCCAGCCGGAATATTCAGGGGGCGGAGGATACGCAGTATTTT. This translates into CASRNIQGAEDTQYF.